These 29 T cell receptor beta chains were all obtained from the same sample, sequenced in a study of blood T cell repertoires in COVID-19. Assay used: immunoSEQ multiplex PCR; TCRdb lists only in-frame clones, some missing. The sample includes 85,000 to 130,000 clones, 86% seen only once; the top ten take roughly 2.5%. Sample: PBMCs or T cells enriched from blood (not recorded which). These receptors came from a woman between 45 and 65 years old who had recovered from COVID-19.

V and J are TRBV27 and TRBJ1-2; D gene unclear. The CDR3 consists of 18 residues. The germline V gene encodes CDR1 MNHEY and CDR2 SMNVEV (reference sequence). Trimming took off 5 bases at V and 2 bases at J, with 24 bases between the two ends. The CDR3 nucleotides are TGTGCCAGCAGTCCTCGAGGGCCTAAGCGGATGGAAAACTATGGCTACACCTTC. Its protein is CASSPRGPKRMENYGYTF.

The chain employs TRBV28 and TRBJ1-5; no reliable D call. The V end lost 8 bases, the J end lost 4 bases, and 9 bases lay between the germline ends. This CDR3 comprises 12 residues. In germline, CDR1 is MDHEN, CDR2 SYDVKM. The CDR3 coding sequence is TGTGCCAGCGCGGCCTGGAATCAGCCCCAGCATTTT. Amino acid sequence: CASAAWNQPQHF.

This sequence joins TRBV28 and TRBJ2-7, with TRBD2 identical over 10 bases. The junction had 5 bases not matched to a gene; V was cut back by 3 bases and J by 6 bases. The CDR3 length is 14 residues. Germline V gene sequence: CDR1 MDHEN, CDR2 SYDVKM. Written as DNA, the CDR3 is TGTGCCAGCAGTTTTGTTCTAGCGGGGGCCGAGCAGTACTTC. The encoded protein is CASSFVLAGAEQYF.

This clone is a singleton in its sample. The rearrangement links TRBV19 to TRBJ1-3; a possible D gene is TRBD1 (5 bases). This CDR3 region has 14 residues. The germline gives CDR1 LNHDA, CDR2 SQIVND (reference sequence). Deletions cut 3 bases from V and 3 bases from J, with 9 bases between. CDR3 sequence reads: CASSIRQGGNTIYF. In DNA form, the CDR3 reads TGTGCCAGTAGTATTCGTCAGGGTGGAAACACCATATATTTT.

This clone was picked up a small number of times. The J gene is TRBJ2-1, the V gene TRBV5-1, with 8 bases aligning to TRBD1. The CDR3 extends over 19 amino acids. V was pared by 2 bases and J by 3 bases, with 16 bases of the junction left unmatched. Germline V gene data show CDR1 as SGHRS and CDR2 as YFSETQ. The CDR3 sequence is CASSLSSSSAGGHYNEQFF. The DNA for the CDR3 is TGCGCCAGCAGCTTATCTTCTTCTTCGGCAGGGGGCCACTACAATGAGCAGTTCTTC.

This chain links TRBV2 with TRBJ2-1; TRBD2 matches 7 bases. Per the germline V gene, CDR1 is SNHLY and CDR2 is FYNNEI. Trimming removed 6 bases from V and 10 bases from J; junction bases left unmatched: 6. The CDR3 has 12 residues. The CDR3 loop reads CASSRTSWEQFF. In nucleotides, the CDR3 is TGTGCCAGCAGCCGGACTAGTTGGGAGCAGTTCTTC.

The genes are TRBV5-1 and TRBJ2-2, with 8 positions matching TRBD1. Losses at the gene ends were 0 bases for V and 7 bases for J; bases not matched to a gene: 8. This CDR3 contains 16 residues. In germline, CDR1 is SGHRS, CDR2 YFSETQ. The CDR3 DNA sequence: TGCGCCAGCAGCTTGGAAGGACAGGGTGCTAGCGGGGAGCTGTTTTTT. Its translation: CASSLEGQGASGELFF. The variable domain in full, with the rest retrieved from reference TRBV5-1 and TRBJ2-2, is KAGVTQTPRYLIKTRGQQVTLSCSPISGHRSVSWYQQTPGQGLQFLFEYFSETQRNKGNFPGRFSGRQFSNSRSEMNVSTLELGDSALYLCASSLEGQGASGELFFGEGSRLTVL.

This clone was seen just once. The CDR3 nucleotides are TGTGCCAGCCACGGACTAGCGGGAGGGCCGGGCAATGAGCAGTTCTTC. Translation: CASHGLAGGPGNEQFF. The rearrangement uses TRBV2 and TRBJ2-1; TRBD2 agrees at 15 bases. The CDR3 runs 16 residues. V dropped 8 bases and J dropped 6; count of bases not matched to a gene: 8. The germline CDR1 and CDR2 sequences are SNHLY and FYNNEI.

This chain links TRBV19 with TRBJ2-7; 9 bases fit TRBD2. The V gene end was trimmed by 5 bases and the J gene end by 6 bases; junction bases not matched to a gene: 8. Germline V lookup: CDR1 LNHDA, CDR2 SQIVND (reference sequence). This CDR3 contains 14 residues. The CDR3 region is CASSSAGGPIEQYF. CDR3 DNA sequence: TGTGCCAGTAGTTCGGCGGGAGGGCCTATCGAGCAGTACTTC. The whole variable domain, filled in from reference TRBV19 and TRBJ2-7, reads DGGITQSPKYLFRKEGQNVTLSCEQNLNHDAMYWYRQDPGQGLRLIYYSQIVNDFQKGDIAEGYSVSREKKESFPLTVTSAQKNPTAFYLCASSSAGGPIEQYFGPGTRLTVT.

The CDR3, as DNA: TGTGCCAGCAGTTACTCGAACGGGGTCGGCTACACCTTC. This translates into CASSYSNGVGYTF. The rearrangement links TRBV6-5 to TRBJ1-2; D uncertain. This CDR3 contains 13 residues. Trimming pared 0 bases from V and 8 bases from J, leaving 10 bases between. CDR1 is MNHEY and CDR2 is SVGAGI in the germline V gene.

V gene TRBV12-3 or TRBV12-4 combines with J gene TRBJ1-1; the D gene is possibly TRBD1 (5 bases). Trimming shortened V by 6 bases and J by 3 bases, and 11 bases separated the two germline ends. This CDR3 is 13 amino acids long. CDR3 residues: CASRATGDTEAFF. The CDR3 DNA reads as TGTGCCAGCAGGGCGACGGGGGACACTGAAGCTTTCTTT.

J is TRBJ1-1 and V is TRBV4-1; D is perhaps TRBD1 (5 bases). The CDR3 runs 13 residues. The V gene's germline CDR1 is MGHRA and CDR2 YSYEKL. Trimming cost V 7 bases and J 4 bases, with 13 bases left between them. CDR3 coding DNA: TGCGCCAGCACCTCCCAGGGTAGCACTGAAGCTTTCTTT. The encoded protein is CASTSQGSTEAFF.

The chain recombines TRBV12-3 or TRBV12-4 with TRBJ1-5; D not certain. The CDR3 extends over 12 amino acids. V lost 2 bases and J lost 8, with 7 bases in between. The chain's CDR3 is CASSLPREPQHF. CDR3 bases: TGTGCCAGCAGTTTACCACGGGAGCCCCAGCATTTT.

This rearrangement joins TRBV18 to TRBJ2-7, with 9 bases fitting TRBD2. The CDR3 extends over 16 amino acids. CDR1 is KGHSH, CDR2 LQKENI, per germline. Unmatched junction bases numbered 7, after V lost 3 bases and J lost 1 base. The CDR3 loop reads CASSPVAGVTSYEQYF. The CDR3 coding sequence is TGTGCCAGCTCACCGGTAGCGGGGGTGACATCCTACGAGCAGTACTTC.

Details on this clone: Different DNA sequences within this sample yield the same CDR3. The CDR3 protein is CASSLGGGDEKLFF. DNA of the CDR3: TGTGCCAGCAGCTTAGGAGGGGGCGATGAAAAACTGTTTTTT. The gene calls are TRBV7-8 and TRBJ1-4; TRBD1 aligns across 7 bases. The V gene's germline CDR1 is SGHVS and CDR2 FQNEAQ. There are 14 residues in the CDR3. V was clipped by 1 base and J by 6 bases; unmatched bases: 2.

The chain combines TRBV24-1 with TRBJ2-1; TRBD2 aligns across 14 bases. In germline, CDR1 is KGHDR, CDR2 SFDVKD. The CDR3 consists of 16 residues. V lost 4 bases to trimming and J lost 9 bases; unmatched junction nucleotides: 7. The CDR3 sequence: CATSETSGREFGEQFF. The CDR3 coding sequence is TGTGCCACCAGTGAGACTAGCGGGAGGGAATTTGGTGAGCAGTTCTTC.

V is TRBV3-1 (or the pseudogene TRBV3-2) and J is TRBJ2-7, with 9 bases identical to TRBD2. The J segment lost 0 bases and the V segment lost 0 bases, leaving 9 bases of the junction unmatched. There are 18 residues in the CDR3. CDR1 is LGHDT and CDR2 is YNNKEL in the germline V gene (reference sequence). The CDR3 reads CASSQDPGLAGPSYEQYF. CDR3 nucleotides: TGTGCCAGCAGCCAAGATCCAGGGCTAGCGGGACCCTCCTACGAGCAGTACTTC.

The chain couples TRBV7-3 to TRBJ2-2; 8 bases are shared with TRBD1. This CDR3 has 15 residues. V lost 5 bases, J lost 2 bases, and 4 bases stayed unmatched. Germline V lookup: CDR1 SGHTA, CDR2 FQGTGA. The CDR3 coding sequence is TGTGCCAGCAGCCCCGGGACAGGAAACACCGGGGAGCTGTTTTTT. Translated, it gives CASSPGTGNTGELFF.

The chain joins TRBV11-2 to TRBJ2-7; a weak D match, TRBD1 (5 bases). V lost 5 bases to trimming and J lost 2 bases, with 13 bases between them. The CDR3 loop spans 14 amino acids. Germline lookup yields CDR1 SGHAT and CDR2 FQNNGV. CDR3 coding DNA: TGTGCCAGCAGCAGGACATGGAACCCCTACGAGCAGTACTTC. Translated, it gives CASSRTWNPYEQYF. The full variable domain, completed using reference TRBV11-2 and TRBJ2-7, is EAGVAQSPRYKIIEKRQSVAFWCNPISGHATLYWYQQILGQGPKLLIQFQNNGVVDDSQLPKDRFSAERLKGVDSTLKIQPAKLEDSAVYLCASSRTWNPYEQYFGPGTRLTVT.

This clone was picked up a small number of times. The V call is TRBV4-1, the J call TRBJ1-2, with TRBD1 matching over 8 bases. The trim removed 3 bases at V and 4 bases at J, leaving 16 bases unmatched. Germline lookup yields CDR1 MGHRA and CDR2 YSYEKL. This CDR3 contains 18 residues. The CDR3 loop reads CASSHLDFLPGQAYGYTF. CDR3 in DNA: TGCGCCAGCAGCCATTTGGATTTTTTACCGGGACAGGCCTATGGCTACACCTTC.

This chain uses TRBV19 with TRBJ1-6; D unclear. The germline V and J ends were trimmed by 5 bases and 0 bases, with 11 bases remaining between them. Germline V gene lookup returns CDR1 LNHDA and CDR2 SQIVND (reference sequence). The CDR3 is made up of 16 amino acids. CDR3 sequence reads: CASSPRQSSYNSPLHF. Here the CDR3 DNA reads TGTGCCAGTAGTCCCCGACAAAGCTCCTATAATTCACCCCTCCACTTT.

This clone appeared a few times. V is TRBV3-1 (or the pseudogene TRBV3-2) and J is TRBJ2-7, with TRBD1 matching 10 bases. V gave up 4 bases and J gave up 7 bases; unmatched junction bases: 10. CDR3 length: 15 amino acids. Germline assignment: CDR1 LGHDT and CDR2 YNNKEL (reference sequence). As DNA, the CDR3 is TGTGCCAGCAGCCCCAAGACAGGGGGCAATGGGGAGCAGTACTTC. Encoded protein: CASSPKTGGNGEQYF.

This chain links TRBV2 with TRBJ2-1, with 8 bases aligning to TRBD2. The germline V gene encodes CDR1 SNHLY and CDR2 FYNNEI. CDR3 length: 14 residues. V was pared by 6 bases and J by 7 bases, with 8 bases of the junction left unmatched. CDR3 sequence (DNA): TGTGCCAGCAGCCCGGGGGGGCCCTGGAATGAGCAGTTCTTC. Residues: CASSPGGPWNEQFF.

V and J are TRBV27 and TRBJ1-1, with 7 nucleotides matching TRBD1. This CDR3 has 12 amino acids. The V segment lost 4 bases and the J segment 12 bases; nucleotides outside the gene matches: 8. From germline, CDR1 is MNHEY and CDR2 SMNVEV (reference sequence). The CDR3 DNA is TGTGCCAGCAGTTCGACAGGGAGTAACCCTTTCTTT. Protein product: CASSSTGSNPFF.

V and J are TRBV7-2 and TRBJ2-5, with a tentative D call TRBD1 (6 bases). Per the germline V gene, CDR1 is SGHTA and CDR2 is FQGNSA. Trimming shortened V by 3 bases and J by 6 bases, and 14 bases separated the two germline ends. The CDR3 has 14 amino acids. In nucleotides, the CDR3 is TGTGCCAGCAGCTTGGGGACACCGGAGAAGACCCAGTACTTC. It is translated as CASSLGTPEKTQYF.

The J gene is TRBJ1-6, the V gene TRBV19; D is possibly TRBD1 (6 bases). V was clipped by 1 base and J by 7 bases, with 11 bases between them. This CDR3 contains 15 residues. Germline V gene lookup returns CDR1 LNHDA and CDR2 SQIVND (reference sequence). CDR3 sequence (DNA): TGTGCCAGTAGTATAGGGACTAGGGGGAATTCACCCCTCCACTTT. This encodes CASSIGTRGNSPLHF. The whole variable domain, remainder taken from reference TRBV19 and TRBJ1-6, is DGGITQSPKYLFRKEGQNVTLSCEQNLNHDAMYWYRQDPGQGLRLIYYSQIVNDFQKGDIAEGYSVSREKKESFPLTVTSAQKNPTAFYLCASSIGTRGNSPLHFGNGTRLTVT.

In the case of this clone: Its ends do not fully match the called genes, so a read error is possible. The rearrangement links TRBV6-5 to TRBJ1-2; D gene uncertain. Germline V lookup: CDR1 MNHEY, CDR2 SVGAGI. The CDR3 is 13 amino acids. The CDR3, as DNA: TGTGCCAGCATTCCAATGGTTAACTTTGGCTACACCTTC. This sequence encodes CASIPMVNFGYTF.

The V gene is TRBV28, the J gene TRBJ1-2; 9 nucleotides match TRBD1. With V trimmed by 5 bases and J by 8 bases, 9 bases remained unmatched. This CDR3 is 14 amino acids long. Germline V gives CDR1 MDHEN, CDR2 SYDVKM. In DNA, the CDR3 is TGTGCCAGCAGTCGAGGGACAGGGATAGGGGGCTACACCTTC. The encoded protein is CASSRGTGIGGYTF.

Remarks on this clone: Just one base apart from a much larger clone, this may be a read error. CDR3 region: CASSGTGNTGELFF. The CDR3, as DNA: TGTGCCAGCAGTGGGACAGGGAACACCGGGGAGCTGTTTTTT. V usage is TRBV2 and J usage is TRBJ2-2; 7 bases line up with TRBD1. V was pared by 4 bases and J by 1 base, with 0 bases of the junction left unmatched. The CDR3 covers 14 residues. Germline assignment: CDR1 SNHLY and CDR2 FYNNEI.